This T cell receptor (beta chain) was captured by sequencing in a study of pediatric ulcerative colitis. This clone has more than one count but fewer than ten. V lost 4 bases, J lost 2 bases, and 15 bases lay in between. CDR1 and CDR2 from the germline V gene are SGHVS and FQNEAQ. This CDR3 is 16 amino acids long. TCRdb's table, derived via immunoSEQ multiplex PCR, lists solely in-frame clones and lacks some. This table holds 54,000 or so clones, 75% to 90% found once. This TCR derives from a boy aged 10-17 years who was a control in a study of pediatric ulcerative colitis. Sequencing used blood. J is TRBJ1-5 and V is TRBV7-8; possibly TRBD1 for D (6 bases). The CDR3 coding sequence is TGTGCCAGCAGCTCCACAGGGCTGGGGGGCAATCAGCCCCAGCATTTT. This sequence encodes CASSSTGLGGNQPQHF.